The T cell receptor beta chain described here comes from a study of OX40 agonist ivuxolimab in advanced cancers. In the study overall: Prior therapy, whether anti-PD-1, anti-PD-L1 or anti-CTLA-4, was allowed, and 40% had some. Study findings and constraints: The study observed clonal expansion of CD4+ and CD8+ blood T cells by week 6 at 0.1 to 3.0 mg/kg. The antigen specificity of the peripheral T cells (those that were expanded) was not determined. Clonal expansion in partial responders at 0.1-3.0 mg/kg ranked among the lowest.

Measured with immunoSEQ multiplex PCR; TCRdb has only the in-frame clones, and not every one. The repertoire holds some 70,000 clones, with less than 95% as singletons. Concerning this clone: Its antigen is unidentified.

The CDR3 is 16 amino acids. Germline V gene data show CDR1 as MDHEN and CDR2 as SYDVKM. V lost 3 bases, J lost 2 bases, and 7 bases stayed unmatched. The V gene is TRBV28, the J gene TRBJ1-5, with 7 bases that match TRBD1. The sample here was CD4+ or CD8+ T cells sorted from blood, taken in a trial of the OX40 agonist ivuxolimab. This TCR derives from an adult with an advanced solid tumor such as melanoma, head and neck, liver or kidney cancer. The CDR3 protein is CASSLEEGAGNQPQHF. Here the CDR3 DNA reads TGTGCCAGCAGTTTGGAGGAGGGGGCTGGCAATCAGCCCCAGCATTTT.